This T cell receptor (beta chain) originates from a study of T cell responses to AZD1222 COVID-19 vaccine. Whole-study results and caveats: Clonal diversity was possibly underestimated; the donors were predominantly white British and more often female.

Germline CDR1 and CDR2: SGHDT and YYEEEE. Trimming shortened V by 0 bases and J by 5 bases, and 11 bases separated the two germline ends. The CDR3 loop spans 14 amino acids. As to this clone: The antigen is undetermined.

The repertoire was sequenced with immunoSEQ multiplex PCR; TCRdb's copy has only in-frame clones and lacks some. The data contain some 170,000 clones, approximately 90% of them singletons. The genes are TRBV5-6 and TRBJ1-1; unclear D gene. The sequencing used peripheral blood, collected on day 0 of MenACWY control vaccination. The source of this sequence is an adult in good health. The CDR3 region is CASSLVGSTTEAFF. CDR3 nucleotides: TGTGCCAGCAGCTTGGTCGGTTCTACGACTGAAGCTTTCTTT. Drawing the rest from reference TRBV5-6 and TRBJ1-1, the complete variable domain is DAGVTQSPTHLIKTRGQQVTLRCSPKSGHDTVSWYQQALGQGPQFIFQYYEEEERQRGNFPDRFSGHQFPNYSSELNVNALLLGDSALYLCASSLVGSTTEAFFGQGTRLTVV.